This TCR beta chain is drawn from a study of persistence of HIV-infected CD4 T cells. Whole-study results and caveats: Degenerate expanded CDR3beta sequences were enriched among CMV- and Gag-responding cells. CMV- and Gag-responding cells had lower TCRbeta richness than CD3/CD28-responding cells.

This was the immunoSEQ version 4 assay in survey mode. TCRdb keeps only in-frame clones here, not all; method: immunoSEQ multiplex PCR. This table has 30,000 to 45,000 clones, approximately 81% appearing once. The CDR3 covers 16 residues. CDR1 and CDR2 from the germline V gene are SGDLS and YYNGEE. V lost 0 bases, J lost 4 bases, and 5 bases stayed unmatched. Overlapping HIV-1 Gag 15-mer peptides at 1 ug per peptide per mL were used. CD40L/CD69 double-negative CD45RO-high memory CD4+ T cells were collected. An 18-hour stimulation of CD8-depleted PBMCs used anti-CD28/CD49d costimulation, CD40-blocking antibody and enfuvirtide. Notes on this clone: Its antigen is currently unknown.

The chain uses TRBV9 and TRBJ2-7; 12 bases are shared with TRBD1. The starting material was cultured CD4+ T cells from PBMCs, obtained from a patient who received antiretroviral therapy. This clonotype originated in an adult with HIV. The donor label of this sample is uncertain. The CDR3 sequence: CASSVAAGQGAYEQYF. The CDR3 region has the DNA TGTGCCAGCAGCGTAGCCGCGGGACAGGGGGCTTACGAGCAGTACTTC.